This TCR beta chain was observed in a study of technical replicates of blood from a few donors. The V segment lost 0 bases and the J segment 5 bases; nucleotides outside the gene matches: 9. The CDR3 extends over 18 amino acids. Looked up from germline, CDR1 is GTSNPN and CDR2 is SVGIG (reference sequence). The data were produced by immunoSEQ multiplex PCR, yet TCRdb's version contains in-frame clones alone and is incomplete. The sample consists of roughly 72,000 clones, around 90% of them appearing once. Sequencing used T cells isolated from PBMCs. The chain recombines TRBV30 with TRBJ2-3, with 15 bases matching TRBD2. The clonotype comes from a human donor in good health. DNA for the CDR3: TGTGCCTGGAGTGTTCCGCGGACTAGCGGGAGGGCCAAAGATACGCAGTATTTT. It yields the protein CAWSVPRTSGRAKDTQYF.